This is a list of T cell receptor beta chains from one sample in a study of PD-1 blockade in classical Hodgkin lymphoma. Libraries were prepared by immunoSEQ multiplex PCR; TCRdb keeps only in-frame clonotypes and omits some of them. Of roughly 32,000 clones listed, 65% to 90% are singletons. The starting material was peripheral blood mononuclear cells (PBMCs), obtained at baseline. Receptors originate from a human donor with classical Hodgkin lymphoma. Each CDR3 is given with its conserved first and last residue. Fields, in order: clone size, V gene, J gene, D gene, CDR3 DNA, CDR3 protein. A D gene is named only where the DNA matches it firmly. Clone size is stated in some rows and not others, as once, few, many or a class when expanded.

NA	TRBV11-3	TRBJ2-7	TRBD2	TGTGCCAGCAGCTTAGATAGCGGGGGCCTCTCCTACGAGCAGTACTTC	CASSLDSGGLSYEQYF
NA	TRBV7-2	TRBJ2-5	TRBD2	TGTGCCAGCAGCCATCCGGGACTAGCCTTAACGGGGACCCAGTACTTC	CASSHPGLALTGTQYF
few	TRBV7-6	TRBJ2-2	NA	TGTGCCAGCAGCGCCAGAAGAACCGGGGAGCTGTTTTTT	CASSARRTGELFF
NA	TRBV7-2	TRBJ2-5	TRBD1	TGTGCCAGCAGCGACGGACAGGGTTTGTGGACCCAGTACTTC	CASSDGQGLWTQYF
once	TRBV5-1	TRBJ2-7	TRBD1	TGCGCCAGCAGCCCGGGTCGGACAGGGGTGTTCTACGAGCAGTACTTC	CASSPGRTGVFYEQYF
NA	TRBV13	TRBJ2-2	NA	TGTGCCAGCAGCATGCAGGGGTACGGGGAGCTGTTTTTT	CASSMQGYGELFF
NA	TRBV7-2	TRBJ1-5	NA	TGTGCCAGCAGCTGGGGGGAAGGACAGCCCCAGCATTTT	CASSWGEGQPQHF
few	TRBV29-1	TRBJ1-5	NA	TGCAGCGCCCATCTGGGGGGCGATCAGCCCCAGCATTTT	CSAHLGGDQPQHF
once	TRBV2	TRBJ2-5	NA	TGTGCCAGCAGTGAATACGGGGGCAACCAAGAGACCCAGTACTTC	CASSEYGGNQETQYF
NA	TRBV28	TRBJ2-7	TRBD2	TGTGCCAGCAGTTTTGGTGGGACTAGTGCCGACGAGCAGTACTTC	CASSFGGTSADEQYF
NA	TRBV15	TRBJ2-5	TRBD1	TGTGCCACCAGCAGGGACAGGGGAGCGGAGGAGACCCAGTACTTC	CATSRDRGAEETQYF